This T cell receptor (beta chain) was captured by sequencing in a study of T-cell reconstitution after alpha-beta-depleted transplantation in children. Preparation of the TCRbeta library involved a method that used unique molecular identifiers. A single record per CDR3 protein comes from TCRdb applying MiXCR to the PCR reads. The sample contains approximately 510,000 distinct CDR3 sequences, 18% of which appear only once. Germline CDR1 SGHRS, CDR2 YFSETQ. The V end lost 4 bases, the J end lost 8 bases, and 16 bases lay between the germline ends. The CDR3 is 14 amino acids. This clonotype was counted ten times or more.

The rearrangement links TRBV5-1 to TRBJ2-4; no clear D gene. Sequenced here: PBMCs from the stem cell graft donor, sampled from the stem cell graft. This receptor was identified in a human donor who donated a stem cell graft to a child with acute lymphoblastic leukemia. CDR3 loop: CASSAAKGWDIQYF. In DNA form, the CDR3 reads TGCGCCAGCAGCGCGGCTAAGGGCTGGGACATTCAGTACTTC.